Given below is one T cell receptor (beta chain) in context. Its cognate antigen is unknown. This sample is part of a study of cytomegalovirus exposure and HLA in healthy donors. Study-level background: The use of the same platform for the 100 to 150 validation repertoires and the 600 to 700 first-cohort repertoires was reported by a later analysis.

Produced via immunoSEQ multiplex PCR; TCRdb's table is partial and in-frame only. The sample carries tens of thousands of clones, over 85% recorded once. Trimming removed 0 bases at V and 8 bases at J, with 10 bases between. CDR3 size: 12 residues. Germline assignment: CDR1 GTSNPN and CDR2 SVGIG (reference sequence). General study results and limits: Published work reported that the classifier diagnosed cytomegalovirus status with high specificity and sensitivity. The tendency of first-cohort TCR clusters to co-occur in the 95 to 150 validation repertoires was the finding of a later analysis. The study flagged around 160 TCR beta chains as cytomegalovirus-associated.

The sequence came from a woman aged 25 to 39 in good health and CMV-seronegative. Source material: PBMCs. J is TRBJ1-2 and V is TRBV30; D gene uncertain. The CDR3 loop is CAWSVSQWGYTF. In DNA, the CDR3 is TGTGCCTGGAGTGTTTCTCAGTGGGGCTACACCTTC.